This T cell receptor beta chain was sequenced for a study of vaccination and CD4 T cells after COVID-19. Across the whole study: A median of approximately 96 days (range 35 to 161) separated diagnosis from post-COVID sampling. Spike peptides, overlapping and drawn from SARS-CoV-2, HCoV-NL63, HCoV-OC43 and HCoV-229E, were used to stimulate cells.

Sequence data for DNA of cultured CD4+ T cells were generated by the Oncomine TCR Beta short-read assay. TCRdb reanalysed the PCR reads using MiXCR and keeps one entry per CDR3 protein. The sample lists over 5,000 distinct CDR3 sequences, about 46% occurring once. V was pared by 0 bases and J by 8 bases, with 5 bases of the junction left unmatched. Germline V gives CDR1 MDHEN, CDR2 SYDVKM. The length of the CDR3 is 14 residues. By proportion, this clonotype is medium-sized. Its antigen is not known. The treatment is: roughly ten-day PBMC culture with coronavirus spike peptide pools or control peptides (ViraFEST assay). ViraFEST enlarged antigen-specific T cell populations with peptide pools and afterwards sequenced TCRs. Positivity by PCR occurred from March to December 2020, a period that predated US Alpha, Beta and Delta variants.

This sequence joins TRBV28 and TRBJ1-2; 8 nucleotides match TRBD1. This receptor was obtained from a human donor who had recovered from COVID-19. The material sequenced was CD4+ T cells from blood, cultured in vitro. CDR3: CASSLWDRVGGYTF. The CDR3 DNA is TGTGCCAGCAGTTTATGGGACAGGGTAGGAGGCTACACCTTC.